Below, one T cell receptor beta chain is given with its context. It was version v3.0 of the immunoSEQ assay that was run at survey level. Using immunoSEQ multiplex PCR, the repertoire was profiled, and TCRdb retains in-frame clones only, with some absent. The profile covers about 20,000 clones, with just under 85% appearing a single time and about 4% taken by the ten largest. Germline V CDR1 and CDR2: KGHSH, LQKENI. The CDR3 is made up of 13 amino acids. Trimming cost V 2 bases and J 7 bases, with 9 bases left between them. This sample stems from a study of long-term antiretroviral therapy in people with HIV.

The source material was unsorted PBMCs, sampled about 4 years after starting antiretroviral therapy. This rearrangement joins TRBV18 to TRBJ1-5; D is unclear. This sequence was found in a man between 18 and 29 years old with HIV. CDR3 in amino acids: CASSPAPGQPQHF. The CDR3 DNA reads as TGTGCCAGCTCACCAGCCCCGGGCCAGCCCCAGCATTTT.